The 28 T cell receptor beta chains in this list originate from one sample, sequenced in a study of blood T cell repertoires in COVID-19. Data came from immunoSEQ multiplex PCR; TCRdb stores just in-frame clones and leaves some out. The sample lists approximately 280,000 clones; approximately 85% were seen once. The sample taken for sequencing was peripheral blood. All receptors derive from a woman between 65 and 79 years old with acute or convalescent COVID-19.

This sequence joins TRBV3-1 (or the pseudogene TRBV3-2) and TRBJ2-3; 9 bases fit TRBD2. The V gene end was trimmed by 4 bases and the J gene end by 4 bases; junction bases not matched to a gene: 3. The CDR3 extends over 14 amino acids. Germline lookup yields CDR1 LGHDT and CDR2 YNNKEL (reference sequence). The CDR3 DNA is TGTGCCAGCAGCCGGCGGGGGGGTGCAGATACGCAGTATTTT. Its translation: CASSRRGGADTQYF.

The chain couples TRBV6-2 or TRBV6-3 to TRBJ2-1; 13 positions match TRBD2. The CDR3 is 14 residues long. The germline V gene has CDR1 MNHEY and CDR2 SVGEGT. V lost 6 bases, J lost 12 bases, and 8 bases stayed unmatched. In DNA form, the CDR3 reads TGTGCCAGCAGCGACGGGACTAGCGGGGTATGGCAGTTCTTC. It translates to CASSDGTSGVWQFF.

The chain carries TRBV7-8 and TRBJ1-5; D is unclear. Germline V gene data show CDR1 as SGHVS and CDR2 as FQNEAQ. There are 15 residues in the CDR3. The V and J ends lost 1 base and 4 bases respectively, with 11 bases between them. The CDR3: CASSLGQLKNQPQHF. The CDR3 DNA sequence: TGTGCCAGCAGCTTAGGACAATTAAAAAATCAGCCCCAGCATTTT.

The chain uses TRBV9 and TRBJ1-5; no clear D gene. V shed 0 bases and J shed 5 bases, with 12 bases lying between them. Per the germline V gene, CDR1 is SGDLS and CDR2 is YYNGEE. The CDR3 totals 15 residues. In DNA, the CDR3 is TGTGCCAGCAGCGTAGCCCCTGGAGGTGATCAGCCCCAGCATTTT. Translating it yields CASSVAPGGDQPQHF.

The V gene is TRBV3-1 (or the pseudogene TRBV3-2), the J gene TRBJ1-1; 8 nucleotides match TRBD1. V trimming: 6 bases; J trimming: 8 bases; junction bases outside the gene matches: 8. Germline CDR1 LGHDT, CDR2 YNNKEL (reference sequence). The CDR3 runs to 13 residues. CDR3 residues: CASSHGQGREAFF. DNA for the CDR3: TGTGCCAGCAGTCATGGACAGGGAAGGGAAGCTTTCTTT.

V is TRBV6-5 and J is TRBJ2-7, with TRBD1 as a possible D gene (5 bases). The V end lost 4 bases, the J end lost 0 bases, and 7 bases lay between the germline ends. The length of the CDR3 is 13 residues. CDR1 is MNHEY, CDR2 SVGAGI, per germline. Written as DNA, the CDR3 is TGTGCCAGCAGTTGGGGCACCTCCTACGAGCAGTACTTC. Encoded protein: CASSWGTSYEQYF.

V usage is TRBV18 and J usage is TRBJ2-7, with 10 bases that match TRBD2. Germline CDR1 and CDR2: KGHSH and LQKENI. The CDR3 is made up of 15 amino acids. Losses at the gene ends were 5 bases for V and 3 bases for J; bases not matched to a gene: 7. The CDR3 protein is CASSSERGGFYEQYF. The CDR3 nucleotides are TGTGCCAGCTCATCCGAGCGGGGGGGCTTCTACGAGCAGTACTTC.

In DNA, the CDR3 is TGCGCCAGCAGCTTGCCGGCGGGCGGGGGCACAGATACGCAGTATTTT. It specifies CASSLPAGGGTDTQYF. The chain links TRBV5-1 to TRBJ2-3; a possible D gene is TRBD2 (6 bases). Between the trimmed V and J ends, which lost 1 base and 1 base, there was a span of 13 bases. Germline V gene sequence: CDR1 SGHRS, CDR2 YFSETQ. There are 16 residues in the CDR3. Full variable domain (outside the CDR3, taken from reference TRBV5-1 and TRBJ2-3): KAGVTQTPRYLIKTRGQQVTLSCSPISGHRSVSWYQQTPGQGLQFLFEYFSETQRNKGNFPGRFSGRQFSNSRSEMNVSTLELGDSALYLCASSLPAGGGTDTQYFGPGTRLTVL.

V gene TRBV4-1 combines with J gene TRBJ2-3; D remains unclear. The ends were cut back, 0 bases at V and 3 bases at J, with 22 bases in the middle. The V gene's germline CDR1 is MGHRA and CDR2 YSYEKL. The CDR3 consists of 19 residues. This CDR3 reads CASSQDPSRSDFLTDTQYF. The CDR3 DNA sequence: TGCGCCAGCAGCCAAGATCCATCGAGGTCGGATTTTTTAACAGATACGCAGTATTTT.

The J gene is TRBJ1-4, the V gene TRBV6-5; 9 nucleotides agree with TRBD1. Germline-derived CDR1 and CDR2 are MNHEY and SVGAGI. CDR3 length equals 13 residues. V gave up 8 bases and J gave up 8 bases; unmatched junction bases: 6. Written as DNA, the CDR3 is TGTGCCAGCCGCCGGGACAGGGTCGAAAAACTGTTTTTT. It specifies CASRRDRVEKLFF.

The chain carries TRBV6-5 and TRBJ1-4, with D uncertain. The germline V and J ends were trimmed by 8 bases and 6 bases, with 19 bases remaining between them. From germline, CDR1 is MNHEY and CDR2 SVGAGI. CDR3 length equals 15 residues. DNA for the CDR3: TGTGCCAGCGGACCCCCAGGACGGAGGGATGAAAAACTGTTTTTT. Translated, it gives CASGPPGRRDEKLFF.

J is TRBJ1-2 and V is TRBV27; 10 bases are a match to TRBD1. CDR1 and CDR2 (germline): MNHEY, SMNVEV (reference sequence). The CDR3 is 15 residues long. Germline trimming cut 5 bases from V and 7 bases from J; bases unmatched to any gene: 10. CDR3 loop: CASSPSTGGAGGYTF. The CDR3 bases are TGTGCCAGCAGTCCCTCGACAGGGGGCGCGGGTGGCTACACCTTC.

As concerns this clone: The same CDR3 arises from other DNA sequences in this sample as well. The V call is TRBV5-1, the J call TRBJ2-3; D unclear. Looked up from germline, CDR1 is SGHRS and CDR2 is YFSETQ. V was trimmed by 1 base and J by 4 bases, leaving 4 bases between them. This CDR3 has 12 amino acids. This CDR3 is CASSLLADTQYF. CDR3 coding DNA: TGCGCCAGCAGCTTGCTAGCAGATACGCAGTATTTT.

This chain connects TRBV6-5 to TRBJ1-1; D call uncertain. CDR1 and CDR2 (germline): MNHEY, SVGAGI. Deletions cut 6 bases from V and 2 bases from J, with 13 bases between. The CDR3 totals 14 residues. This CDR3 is CASSQRSPNTEAFF. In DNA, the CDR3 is TGTGCCAGCAGCCAAAGGAGCCCCAACACTGAAGCTTTCTTT.

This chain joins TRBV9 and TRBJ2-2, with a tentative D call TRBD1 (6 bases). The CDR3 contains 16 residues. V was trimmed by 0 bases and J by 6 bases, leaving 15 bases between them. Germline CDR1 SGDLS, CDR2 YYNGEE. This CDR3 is CASSVGVGAGAGELFF. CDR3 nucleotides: TGTGCCAGCAGCGTAGGAGTGGGGGCAGGGGCCGGGGAGCTGTTTTTT.

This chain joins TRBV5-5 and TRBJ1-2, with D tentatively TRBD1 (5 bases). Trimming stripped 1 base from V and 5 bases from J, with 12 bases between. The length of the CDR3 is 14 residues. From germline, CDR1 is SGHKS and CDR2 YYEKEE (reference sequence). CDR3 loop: CASSLKGEQYGYTF. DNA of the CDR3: TGTGCCAGCAGCTTGAAAGGGGAACAGTATGGCTACACCTTC.

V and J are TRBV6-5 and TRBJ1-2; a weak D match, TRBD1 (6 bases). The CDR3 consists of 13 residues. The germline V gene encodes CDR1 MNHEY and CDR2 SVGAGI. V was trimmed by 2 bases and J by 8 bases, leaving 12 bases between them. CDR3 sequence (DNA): TGTGCCAGCAGTTACAGAGGGGGAAGCGGCTACACCTTC. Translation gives CASSYRGGSGYTF.

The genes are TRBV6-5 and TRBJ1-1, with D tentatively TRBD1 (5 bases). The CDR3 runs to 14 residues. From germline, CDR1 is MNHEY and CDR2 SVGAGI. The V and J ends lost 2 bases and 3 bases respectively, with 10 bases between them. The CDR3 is CASSYGTPYTEAFF. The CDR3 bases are TGTGCCAGCAGTTACGGGACTCCTTACACTGAAGCTTTCTTT.

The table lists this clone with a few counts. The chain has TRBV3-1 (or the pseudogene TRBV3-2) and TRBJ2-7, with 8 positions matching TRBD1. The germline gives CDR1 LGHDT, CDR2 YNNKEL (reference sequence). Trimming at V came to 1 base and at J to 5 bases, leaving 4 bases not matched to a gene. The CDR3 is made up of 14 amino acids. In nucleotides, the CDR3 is TGTGCCAGCAGCCAAGGACAGGGGAGCCACGAGCAGTACTTC. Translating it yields CASSQGQGSHEQYF.

The DNA for the CDR3 is TGTGCCAGCAGCCGCGGACAGGGGGCTTACAATGAGCAGTTCTTC. Its protein product is CASSRGQGAYNEQFF. The chain uses TRBV9 and TRBJ2-1, with TRBD1 matching 11 bases. Germline V lookup: CDR1 SGDLS, CDR2 YYNGEE. This CDR3 comprises 15 residues. Germline trimming cut 4 bases from V and 4 bases from J; bases unmatched to any gene: 4.

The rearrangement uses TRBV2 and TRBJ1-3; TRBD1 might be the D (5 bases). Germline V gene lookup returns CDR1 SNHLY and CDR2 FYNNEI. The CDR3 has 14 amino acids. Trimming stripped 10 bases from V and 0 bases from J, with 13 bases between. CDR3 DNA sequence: TGTGCCACGGGGGTGGGAACCTCTGGAAACACCATATATTTT. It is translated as CATGVGTSGNTIYF.

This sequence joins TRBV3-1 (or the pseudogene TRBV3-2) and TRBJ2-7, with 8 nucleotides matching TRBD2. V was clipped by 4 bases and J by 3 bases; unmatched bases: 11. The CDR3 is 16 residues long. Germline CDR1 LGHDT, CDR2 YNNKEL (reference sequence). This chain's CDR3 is CASSLVSGGALYEQYF. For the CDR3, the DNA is TGTGCCAGCAGCCTAGTATCCGGGGGGGCACTCTACGAGCAGTACTTC.

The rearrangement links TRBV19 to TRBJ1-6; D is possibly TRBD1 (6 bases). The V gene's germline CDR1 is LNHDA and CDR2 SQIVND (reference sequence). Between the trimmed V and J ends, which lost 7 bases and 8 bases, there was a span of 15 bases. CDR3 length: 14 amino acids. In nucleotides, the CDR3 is TGTGCCAGTACCCCGAGGGGGAGAGATTCACCCCTCCACTTT. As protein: CASTPRGRDSPLHF.

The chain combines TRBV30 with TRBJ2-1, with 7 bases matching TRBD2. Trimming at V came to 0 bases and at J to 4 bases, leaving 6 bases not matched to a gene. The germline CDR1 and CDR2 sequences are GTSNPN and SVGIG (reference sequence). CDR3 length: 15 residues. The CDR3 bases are TGTGCCTGGAGTGTATCAGCGGGGAATTACAATGAGCAGTTCTTC. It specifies CAWSVSAGNYNEQFF.

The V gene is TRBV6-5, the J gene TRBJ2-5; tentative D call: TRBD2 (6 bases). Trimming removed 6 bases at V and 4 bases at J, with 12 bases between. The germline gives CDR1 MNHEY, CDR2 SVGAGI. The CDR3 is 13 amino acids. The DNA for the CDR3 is TGTGCCAGCAGACGGGGGAGAGGAGAGACCCAGTACTTC. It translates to CASRRGRGETQYF.

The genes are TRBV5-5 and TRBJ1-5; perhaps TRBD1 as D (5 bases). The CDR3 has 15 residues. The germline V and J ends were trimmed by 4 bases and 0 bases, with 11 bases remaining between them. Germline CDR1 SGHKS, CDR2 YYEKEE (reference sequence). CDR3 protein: CASSRGDVSNQPQHF. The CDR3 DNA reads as TGTGCCAGCAGCCGGGGGGATGTTAGCAATCAGCCCCAGCATTTT. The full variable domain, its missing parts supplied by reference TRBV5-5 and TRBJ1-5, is DAGVTQSPTHLIKTRGQQVTLRCSPISGHKSVSWYQQVLGQGPQFIFQYYEKEERGRGNFPDRFSARQFPNYSSELNVNALLLGDSALYLCASSRGDVSNQPQHFGDGTRLSIL.

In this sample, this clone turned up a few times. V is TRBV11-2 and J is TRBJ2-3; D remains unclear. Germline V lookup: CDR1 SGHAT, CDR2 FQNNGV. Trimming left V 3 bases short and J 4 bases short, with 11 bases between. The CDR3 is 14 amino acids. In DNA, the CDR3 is TGTGCCAGCAGCTTCTCCCCTAGATCAGATACGCAGTATTTT. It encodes CASSFSPRSDTQYF.

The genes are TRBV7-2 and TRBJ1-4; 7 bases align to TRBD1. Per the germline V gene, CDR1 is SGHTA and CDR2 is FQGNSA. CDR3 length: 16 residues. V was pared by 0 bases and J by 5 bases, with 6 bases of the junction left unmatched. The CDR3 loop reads CASSLAPGQLNEKLFF. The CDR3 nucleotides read TGTGCCAGCAGCTTAGCTCCGGGACAGCTGAATGAAAAACTGTTTTTT.